Below are 15 T cell receptor beta chains sequenced from a single sample in a study of shared clonotypes between healthy human individuals. This table comes from immunoSEQ multiplex PCR, and its TCRdb copy is limited to in-frame clones, with some not included. The table records millions of clones, approximately 95% of them present only once. Sample: naive CD4+ T cells sorted from blood. Noted subset: CD45RA+ positively selected. The receptors stem from a young man in good health.

V and J are TRBV5-6 and TRBJ2-1, with D perhaps TRBD1 (5 bases). Per germline, CDR1 SGHDT and CDR2 YYEEEE. Trimming took off 5 bases at V and 0 bases at J, with 9 bases between the two ends. The length of the CDR3 is 14 residues. CDR3 coding DNA: TGTGCCAGCAGACCGGACACCTCCTACAATGAGCAGTTCTTC. Its protein is CASRPDTSYNEQFF.

Points on this clone: The sample contains more than one DNA sequence encoding this CDR3. This sequence joins TRBV25-1 and TRBJ1-2, with D uncertain. Germline loops: CDR1 MGHDK, CDR2 SYGVNS. The CDR3 is 12 residues long. V was cut by 3 bases and J by 7 bases, with 9 bases left in between. The CDR3 reads CASSDGWGGYTF. The CDR3 nucleotides read TGTGCCAGCAGTGATGGTTGGGGTGGCTACACCTTC.

J is TRBJ2-1 and V is TRBV19; no clear D. The length of the CDR3 is 13 residues. V was trimmed by 4 bases and J by 7 bases, leaving 11 bases between them. Per germline, CDR1 LNHDA and CDR2 SQIVND (reference sequence). The CDR3 region is CASSTPVKNEQFF. The CDR3 bases are TGTGCCAGTAGTACACCCGTGAAAAATGAGCAGTTCTTC.

V is TRBV2 and J is TRBJ2-7; 9 bases map to TRBD2. Germline V gives CDR1 SNHLY, CDR2 FYNNEI. The ends lost 6 bases at V and 1 base at J; junction bases unmatched: 4. The length of the CDR3 is 14 residues. CDR3 amino acids: CASSRLAESYEQYF. Written as DNA, the CDR3 is TGTGCCAGCAGCCGACTAGCGGAATCCTACGAGCAGTACTTC.

The chain employs TRBV10-3 and TRBJ1-5; 8 positions agree with TRBD1. This CDR3 has 13 amino acids. V was clipped by 5 bases and J by 5 bases; unmatched bases: 2. Per germline, CDR1 ENHRY and CDR2 SYGVKD. The DNA of the CDR3 is TGTGCCATCAGTACAGGGGGGGATCAGCCCCAGCATTTT. This encodes CAISTGGDQPQHF.

V usage is TRBV30 and J usage is TRBJ2-7, with D maybe TRBD2 (5 bases). Deletions cut 2 bases from V and 3 bases from J, with 17 bases between. The germline CDR1 and CDR2 sequences are GTSNPN and SVGIG (reference sequence). CDR3 size: 15 residues. This CDR3 reads CAWSLATGFLYEQYF. The DNA of the CDR3 is TGTGCCTGGAGTCTAGCCACCGGGTTCCTCTACGAGCAGTACTTC.

Notes on this clone: In the same sample, other DNA sequences code for this CDR3. The CDR3 DNA reads TGTGCCAGTAGTATCTTCGGGAGCAATCAGCCCCAGCATTTT. Translated, it gives CASSIFGSNQPQHF. The rearrangement joins TRBV19 to TRBJ1-5; D remains ambiguous. The CDR3 is made up of 14 amino acids. Germline V gene lookup returns CDR1 LNHDA and CDR2 SQIVND (reference sequence). V shed 3 bases and J shed 1 base, with 7 bases lying between them.

This sequence joins TRBV4-1 and TRBJ2-1, with D tentatively TRBD1 (6 bases). The CDR3 spans 14 residues. The ends were cut back, 2 bases at V and 12 bases at J, with 17 bases in the middle. Germline V CDR1 and CDR2: MGHRA, YSYEKL. CDR3 residues: CASSQTVPGQGQFF. The CDR3 DNA sequence: TGCGCCAGCAGCCAAACCGTGCCGGGACAAGGGCAGTTCTTC.

A remark on this clone: Other DNA variants within this sample encode the same CDR3. V is TRBV6-6 and J is TRBJ2-2; tentatively, D is TRBD1 (6 bases). Germline V CDR1 and CDR2: MNHNY, SVGAGI (reference sequence). The CDR3 covers 15 residues. Deletions cut 0 bases from V and 2 bases from J, with 7 bases between. CDR3 protein: CASSYSDRNTGELFF. The CDR3 bases are TGTGCCAGCAGTTACTCGGACAGAAACACCGGGGAGCTGTTTTTT.

The chain recombines TRBV14 with TRBJ2-7; D call uncertain. Between the trimmed V and J ends, which lost 0 bases and 3 bases, there was a span of 6 bases. Germline assignment: CDR1 SGHDN and CDR2 FVKESK. The CDR3 loop spans 13 amino acids. CDR3 in DNA: TGTGCCAGCAGCCAAGATGGCGGCTACGAGCAGTACTTC. Translation: CASSQDGGYEQYF.

This clone was seen only once. The rearrangement joins TRBV12-1 to TRBJ1-1. TRBV12-1 constitutes a pseudogene. The CDR3 extends over 16 amino acids. Here the CDR3 reads CASSPGEGGTNTEAFF. CDR3 in DNA: TGTGCCAGCAGCCCCGGGGAGGGGGGGACAAACACTGAAGCTTTCTTT.

The V call is TRBV19, the J call TRBJ2-3, with a possible D match to TRBD1 (6 bases). CDR3 length equals 14 residues. Trimming stripped 6 bases from V and 2 bases from J, with 12 bases between. Germline CDR1 reads LNHDA; CDR2 reads SQIVND (reference sequence). This chain's CDR3 is CASSPTGNTDTQYF. The CDR3 DNA sequence: TGTGCCAGTAGCCCGACAGGCAACACAGATACGCAGTATTTT.

In the case of this clone: Germline and junction disagree at one end, which may indicate a read error. The genes are TRBV18 and TRBJ2-3; D possibly corresponds to TRBD1 (6 bases). CDR1 and CDR2 from the germline V gene are KGHSH and LQKENI. This CDR3 region has 12 residues. The chain's CDR3 is CASSSQTGYRDF. The CDR3 DNA reads as TGTGCCAGCTCATCCCAGACAGGCTATAGGGATTTT.

The genes are TRBV29-1 and TRBJ1-2; maybe TRBD1 (5 bases). The CDR3 runs 14 residues. The germline gives CDR1 SQVTM, CDR2 ANQGSEA. V was pared by 2 bases and J by 8 bases, with 18 bases between. CDR3 sequence reads: CSVESRGVGYGYTF. In DNA form, the CDR3 reads TGCAGCGTTGAATCCCGGGGGGTAGGATACGGCTACACCTTC.

With regard to this clone: The junction and the germline gene differ at one end; a read error may be behind it. V is TRBV2 and J is TRBJ1-1; 10 bases map to TRBD1. The CDR3 sequence is 15 residues long. In germline, CDR1 is SNHLY, CDR2 FYNNEI. For the CDR3, the DNA is TGTGCCTGCAGTGTGTCCGGGACAGGGGCCACTGAAGCTTTCTTT. Encoded protein: CACSVSGTGATEAFF.